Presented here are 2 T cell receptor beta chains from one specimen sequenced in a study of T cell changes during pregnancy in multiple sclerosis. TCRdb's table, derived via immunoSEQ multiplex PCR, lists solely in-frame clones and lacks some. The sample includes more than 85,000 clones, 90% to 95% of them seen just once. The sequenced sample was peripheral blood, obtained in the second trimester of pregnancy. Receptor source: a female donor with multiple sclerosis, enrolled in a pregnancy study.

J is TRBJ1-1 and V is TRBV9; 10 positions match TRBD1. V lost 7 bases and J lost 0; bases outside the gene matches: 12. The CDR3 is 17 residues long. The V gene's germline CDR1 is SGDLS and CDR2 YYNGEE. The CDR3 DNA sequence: TGTGCCAGCTCTGGGATCGGGACAGGGGCCATGAACACTGAAGCTTTCTTT. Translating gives CASSGIGTGAMNTEAFF. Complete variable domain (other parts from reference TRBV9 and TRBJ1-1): DSGVTQTPKHLITATGQRVTLRCSPRSGDLSVYWYQQSLDQGLQFLIQYYNGEERAKGNILERFSAQQFPDLHSELNLSSLELGDSALYFCASSGIGTGAMNTEAFFGQGTRLTVV.

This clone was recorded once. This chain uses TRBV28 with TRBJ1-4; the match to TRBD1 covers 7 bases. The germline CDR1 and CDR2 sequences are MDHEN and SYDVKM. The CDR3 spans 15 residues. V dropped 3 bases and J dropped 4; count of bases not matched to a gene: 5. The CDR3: CASSFSDRLNEKLFF. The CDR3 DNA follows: TGTGCCAGCAGTTTTTCGGACAGGCTTAATGAAAAACTGTTTTTT. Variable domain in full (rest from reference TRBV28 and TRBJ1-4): DVKVTQSSRYLVKRTGEKVFLECVQDMDHENMFWYRQDPGLGLRLIYFSYDVKMKEKGDIPEGYSVSREKKERFSLILESASTNQTSMYLCASSFSDRLNEKLFFGSGTQLSVL.